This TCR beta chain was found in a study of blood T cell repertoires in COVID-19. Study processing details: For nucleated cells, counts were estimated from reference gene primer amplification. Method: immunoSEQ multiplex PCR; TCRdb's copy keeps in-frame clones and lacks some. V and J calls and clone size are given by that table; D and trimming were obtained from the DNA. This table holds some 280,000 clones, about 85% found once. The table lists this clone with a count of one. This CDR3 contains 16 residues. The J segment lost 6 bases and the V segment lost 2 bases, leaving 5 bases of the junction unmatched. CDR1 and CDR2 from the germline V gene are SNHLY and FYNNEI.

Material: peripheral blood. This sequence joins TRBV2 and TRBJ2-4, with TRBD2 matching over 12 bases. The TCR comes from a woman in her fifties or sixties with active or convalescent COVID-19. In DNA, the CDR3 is TGTGCCAGCAGTGAACCCCAACTAGCGGGAGGAAACATTCAGTACTTC. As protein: CASSEPQLAGGNIQYF.